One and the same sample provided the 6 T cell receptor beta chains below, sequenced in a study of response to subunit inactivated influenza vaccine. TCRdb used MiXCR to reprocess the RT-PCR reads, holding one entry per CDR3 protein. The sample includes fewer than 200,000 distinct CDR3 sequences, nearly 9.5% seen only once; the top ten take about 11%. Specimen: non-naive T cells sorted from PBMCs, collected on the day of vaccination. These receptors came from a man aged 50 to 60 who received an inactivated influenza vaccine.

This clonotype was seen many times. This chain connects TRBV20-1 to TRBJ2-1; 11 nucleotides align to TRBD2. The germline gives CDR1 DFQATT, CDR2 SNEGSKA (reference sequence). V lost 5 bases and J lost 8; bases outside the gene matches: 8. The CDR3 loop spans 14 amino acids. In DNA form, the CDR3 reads TGCAGTGCTCGAACATCACTAGCGGGAGATGAGCAGTTCTTC. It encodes CSARTSLAGDEQFF.

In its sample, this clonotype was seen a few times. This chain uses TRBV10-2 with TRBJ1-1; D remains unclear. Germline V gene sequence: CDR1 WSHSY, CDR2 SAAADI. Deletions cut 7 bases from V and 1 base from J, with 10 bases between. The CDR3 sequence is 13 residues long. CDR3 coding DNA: TGCGCCAGCAATTCGGGCAGGAACACTGAAGCTTTCTTT. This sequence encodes CASNSGRNTEAFF.

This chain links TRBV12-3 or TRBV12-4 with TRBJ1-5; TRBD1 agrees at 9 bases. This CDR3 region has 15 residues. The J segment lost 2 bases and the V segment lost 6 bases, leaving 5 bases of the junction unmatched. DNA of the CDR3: TGTGCCAGCAGCAAGGGACAGGGAGGCAATCAGCCCCAGCATTTT. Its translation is CASSKGQGGNQPQHF.

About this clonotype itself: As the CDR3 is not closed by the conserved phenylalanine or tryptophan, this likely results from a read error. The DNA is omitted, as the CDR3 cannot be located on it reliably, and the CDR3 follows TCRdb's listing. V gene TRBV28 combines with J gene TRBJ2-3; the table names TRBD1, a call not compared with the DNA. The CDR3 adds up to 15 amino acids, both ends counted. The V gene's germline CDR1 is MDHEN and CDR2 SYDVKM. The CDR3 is CASSGPGGGTDTQYS.

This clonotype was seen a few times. CDR3 DNA sequence: TGTGCCAGCAGTTCAGCGGGGGGCTTTATTGACGAGCAGTACTTC. This codes for CASSSAGGFIDEQYF. V is TRBV27 and J is TRBJ2-7; 9 bases match TRBD2. V dropped 4 bases and J dropped 5; count of bases not matched to a gene: 9. The CDR3 runs 15 residues. Germline CDR1 MNHEY, CDR2 SMNVEV (reference sequence).

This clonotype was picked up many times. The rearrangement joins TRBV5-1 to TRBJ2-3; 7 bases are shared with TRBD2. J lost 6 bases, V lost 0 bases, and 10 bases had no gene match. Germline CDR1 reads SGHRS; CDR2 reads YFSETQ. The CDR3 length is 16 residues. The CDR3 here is CASSLEPSGLGDTQYF. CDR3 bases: TGCGCCAGCAGCTTGGAGCCTAGCGGCTTGGGGGATACGCAGTATTTT.